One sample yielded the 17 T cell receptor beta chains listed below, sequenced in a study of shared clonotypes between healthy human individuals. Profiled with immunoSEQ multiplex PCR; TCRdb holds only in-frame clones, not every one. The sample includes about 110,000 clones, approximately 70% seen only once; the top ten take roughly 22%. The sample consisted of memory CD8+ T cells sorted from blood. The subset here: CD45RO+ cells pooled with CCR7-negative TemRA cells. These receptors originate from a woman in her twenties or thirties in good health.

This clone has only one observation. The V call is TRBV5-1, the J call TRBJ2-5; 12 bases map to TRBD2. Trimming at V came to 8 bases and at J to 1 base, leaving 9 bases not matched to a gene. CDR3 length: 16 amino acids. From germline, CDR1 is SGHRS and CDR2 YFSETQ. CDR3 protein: CASLRTSGATQETQYF. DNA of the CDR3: TGCGCCAGTTTAAGGACTAGCGGGGCCACCCAAGAGACCCAGTACTTC. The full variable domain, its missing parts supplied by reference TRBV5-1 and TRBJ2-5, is KAGVTQTPRYLIKTRGQQVTLSCSPISGHRSVSWYQQTPGQGLQFLFEYFSETQRNKGNFPGRFSGRQFSNSRSEMNVSTLELGDSALYLCASLRTSGATQETQYFGPGTRLLVL.

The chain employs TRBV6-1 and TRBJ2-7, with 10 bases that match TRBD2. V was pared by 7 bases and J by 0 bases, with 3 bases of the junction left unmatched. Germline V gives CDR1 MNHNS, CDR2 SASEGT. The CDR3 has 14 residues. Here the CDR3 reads CASISSGSSYEQYF. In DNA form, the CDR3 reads TGTGCCAGCATTTCTAGCGGGAGCTCCTACGAGCAGTACTTC.

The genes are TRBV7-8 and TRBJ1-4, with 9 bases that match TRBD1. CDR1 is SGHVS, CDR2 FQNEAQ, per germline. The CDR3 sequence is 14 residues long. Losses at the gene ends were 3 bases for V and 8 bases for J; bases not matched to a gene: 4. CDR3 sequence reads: CASSFDRGAEKLFF. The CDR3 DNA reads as TGTGCCAGCAGCTTCGACAGGGGGGCGGAAAAACTGTTTTTT.

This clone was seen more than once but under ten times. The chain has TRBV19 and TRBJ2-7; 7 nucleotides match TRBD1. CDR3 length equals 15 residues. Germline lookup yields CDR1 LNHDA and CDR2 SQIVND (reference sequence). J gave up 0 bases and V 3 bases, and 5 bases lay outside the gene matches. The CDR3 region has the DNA TGTGCCAGTAGTATCTGGGGACAGACCTCCTACGAGCAGTACTTC. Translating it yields CASSIWGQTSYEQYF.

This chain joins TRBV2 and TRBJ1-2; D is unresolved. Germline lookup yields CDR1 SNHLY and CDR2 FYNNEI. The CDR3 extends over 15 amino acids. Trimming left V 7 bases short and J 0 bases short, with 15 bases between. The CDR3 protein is CASTPSPQPNYGYTF. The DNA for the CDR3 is TGTGCCAGCACCCCGTCTCCACAGCCTAACTATGGCTACACCTTC.

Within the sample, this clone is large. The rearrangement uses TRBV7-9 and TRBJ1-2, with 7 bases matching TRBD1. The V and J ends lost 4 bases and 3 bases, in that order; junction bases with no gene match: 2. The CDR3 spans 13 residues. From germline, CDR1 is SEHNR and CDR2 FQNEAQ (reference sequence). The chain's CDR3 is CASSSGQDYGYTF. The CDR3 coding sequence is TGTGCCAGCAGCTCCGGACAGGACTATGGCTACACCTTC.

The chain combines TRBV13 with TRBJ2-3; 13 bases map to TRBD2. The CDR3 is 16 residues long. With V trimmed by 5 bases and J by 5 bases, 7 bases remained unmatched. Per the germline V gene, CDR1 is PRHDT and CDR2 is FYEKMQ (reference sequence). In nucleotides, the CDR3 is TGTGCCAGCAGCCCAGGACTAGCGGGAGCAGGAGATACGCAGTATTTT. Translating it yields CASSPGLAGAGDTQYF.

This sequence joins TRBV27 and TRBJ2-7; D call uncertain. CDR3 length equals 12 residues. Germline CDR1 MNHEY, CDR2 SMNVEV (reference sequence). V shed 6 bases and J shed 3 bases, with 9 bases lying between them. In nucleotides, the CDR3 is TGTGCCAGCAGAAGTCTGAACTACGAGCAGTACTTC. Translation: CASRSLNYEQYF.

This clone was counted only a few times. The CDR3 DNA reads as TGCGCCAGCAGCCAAATAGGGACAGCTTCCTACGAGCAGTACTTC. Translation: CASSQIGTASYEQYF. This chain uses TRBV4-1 with TRBJ2-7, with 7 bases aligning to TRBD1. J gave up 1 base and V 2 bases, and 5 bases lay outside the gene matches. Per germline, CDR1 MGHRA and CDR2 YSYEKL. The CDR3 sequence is 15 residues long.

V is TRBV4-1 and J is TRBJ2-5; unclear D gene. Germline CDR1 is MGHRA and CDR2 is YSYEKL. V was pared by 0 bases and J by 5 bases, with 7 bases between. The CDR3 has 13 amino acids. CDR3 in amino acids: CASSQDKFETQYF. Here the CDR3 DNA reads TGCGCCAGCAGCCAAGATAAGTTCGAGACCCAGTACTTC.

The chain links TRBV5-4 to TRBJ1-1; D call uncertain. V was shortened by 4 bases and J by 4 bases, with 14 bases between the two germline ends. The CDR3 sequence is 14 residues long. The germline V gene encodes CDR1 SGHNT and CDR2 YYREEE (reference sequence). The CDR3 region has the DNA TGTGCCAGCAGCCCCACACCTTCGATCACTGAAGCTTTCTTT. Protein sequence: CASSPTPSITEAFF.

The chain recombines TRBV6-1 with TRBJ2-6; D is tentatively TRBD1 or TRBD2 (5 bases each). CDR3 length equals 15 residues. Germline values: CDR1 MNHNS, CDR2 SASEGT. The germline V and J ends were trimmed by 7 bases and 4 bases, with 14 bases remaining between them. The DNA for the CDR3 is TGTGCCAGCACAGCCGGGACGTCAGGGGCCAACGTCCTGACTTTC. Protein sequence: CASTAGTSGANVLTF.

CDR3 region: CASSPTPGLSNQPQHF. The DNA for the CDR3 is TGTGCCAGCAGCCCCACCCCGGGGCTCTCCAATCAGCCCCAGCATTTT. The chain couples TRBV28 to TRBJ1-5; D is possibly TRBD1 (5 bases). Germline V CDR1 and CDR2: MDHEN, SYDVKM. The length of the CDR3 is 16 residues. V lost 6 bases and J 3 bases, leaving 18 bases between the germline ends.

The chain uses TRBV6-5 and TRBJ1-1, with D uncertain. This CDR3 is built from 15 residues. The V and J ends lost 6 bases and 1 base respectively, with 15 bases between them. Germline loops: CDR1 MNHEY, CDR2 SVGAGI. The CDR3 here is CASRLTVDSNTEAFF. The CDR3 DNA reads TGTGCCAGCAGACTGACGGTCGACTCGAACACTGAAGCTTTCTTT.

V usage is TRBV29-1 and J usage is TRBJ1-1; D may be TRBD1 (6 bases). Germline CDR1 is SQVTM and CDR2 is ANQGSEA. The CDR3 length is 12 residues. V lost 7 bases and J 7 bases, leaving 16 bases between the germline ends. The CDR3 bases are TGCAGCGCCCGGGACACAGTTTATGAAGCTTTCTTT. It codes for CSARDTVYEAFF.

CDR3 bases: TGTGCCAGCAGTGATAGGGTGGGCGGAGCATACGAGCAGTACTTC. This encodes CASSDRVGGAYEQYF. This chain links TRBV7-3 with TRBJ2-5; D uncertain. The end of the DNA is better explained by TRBJ2-7, so the J call may be wrong. The germline V gene has CDR1 SGHTA and CDR2 FQGTGA. The CDR3 contains 15 residues.

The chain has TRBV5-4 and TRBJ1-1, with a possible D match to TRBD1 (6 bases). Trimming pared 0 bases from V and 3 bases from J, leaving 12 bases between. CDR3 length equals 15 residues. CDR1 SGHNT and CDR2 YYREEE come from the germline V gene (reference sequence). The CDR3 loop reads CASSLETGWDTEAFF. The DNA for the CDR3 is TGTGCCAGCAGCTTGGAAACAGGGTGGGACACTGAAGCTTTCTTT. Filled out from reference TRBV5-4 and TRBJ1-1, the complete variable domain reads ETGVTQSPTHLIKTRGQQVTLRCSSQSGHNTVSWYQQALGQGPQFIFQYYREEENGRGNFPPRFSGLQFPNYSSELNVNALELDDSALYLCASSLETGWDTEAFFGQGTRLTVV.